These 5 T cell receptor beta chains were all obtained from the same sample, sequenced in a study of cytomegalovirus exposure and HLA in healthy donors. The PCR ran on 60 Vbeta and 13 Jbeta primers. Clones were sequenced by immunoSEQ multiplex PCR, and TCRdb holds only the in-frame ones, with some missing. The sample carries about 170,000 clones, 73% recorded once. The sequenced sample consisted of PBMCs. These receptors were obtained from a woman younger than 35 in good health and CMV-seropositive.

The gene calls are TRBV5-6 and TRBJ2-1; 8 positions agree with TRBD1. CDR1 is SGHDT and CDR2 is YYEEEE in the germline V gene. This CDR3 has 15 amino acids. J was trimmed by 4 bases and V by 4 bases; bases with no gene match: 7. DNA for the CDR3: TGTGCCAGCAGCACGTCCCGGGACAGGTACAATGAGCAGTTCTTC. It translates to CASSTSRDRYNEQFF.

In regard to this clone: A read error may produce the germline difference seen at one junction end. The chain employs TRBV28 and TRBJ1-5, with D hard to call. Germline CDR1 is MDHEN and CDR2 is SYDVKM. The CDR3 covers 14 residues. CDR3 protein: CASSFGYSNQPQHF. For the CDR3, the DNA is TGTGCCAGCAGTTTTGGGTATAGCAATCAGCCTCAGCATTTT.

This rearrangement joins TRBV2 to TRBJ2-1; 8 bases align to TRBD2. The germline CDR1 and CDR2 sequences are SNHLY and FYNNEI. The CDR3 extends over 16 amino acids. V gave up 0 bases and J gave up 9 bases; unmatched junction bases: 10. The CDR3 loop is CASSEALFGGAGEQFF. CDR3 nucleotide sequence: TGTGCCAGCAGTGAAGCGCTTTTCGGGGGGGCCGGTGAGCAGTTCTTC.

This clone was observed a few times. This sequence joins TRBV9 and TRBJ2-1; a possible D gene is TRBD2 (6 bases). In germline, CDR1 is SGDLS, CDR2 YYNGEE. The V and J ends lost 0 bases and 7 bases respectively, with 11 bases between them. This CDR3 has 14 residues. CDR3 residues: CASSVGLVGNEQFF. For the CDR3, the DNA is TGTGCCAGCAGCGTAGGACTAGTGGGGAATGAGCAGTTCTTC.

The chain is built from TRBV9 and TRBJ2-1, with 12 bases matching TRBD2. The CDR3 is 17 residues long. The V gene's germline CDR1 is SGDLS and CDR2 YYNGEE. J lost 7 bases, V lost 1 base, and 9 bases had no gene match. Here the CDR3 DNA reads TGTGCCAGCAGCGTATATTCTAGCGGGGGGGCCAGGAATGAGCAGTTCTTC. This translates into CASSVYSSGGARNEQFF.